The 3 T cell receptor beta chains below all came from one sample that was sequenced in a study of T cells in Graves' hyperthyroidism and ophthalmopathy. What was amplified from RNA transcripts were TCR beta CDR3 regions. A first-round RT-PCR of the TCR CDR3 used the HTBI primer set. Each CDR3 protein is one row after TCRdb ran MiXCR on the multiplex PCR reads. Altogether roughly 380,000 distinct CDR3 sequences are present, around a sixth being singletons, with the ten largest covering 15% to 17%. Sequenced sample: blood. Source of these receptors: a woman aged 40-49 years with Graves' ophthalmopathy.

This clonotype has only a few counts. This chain joins TRBV5-1 and TRBJ1-2; D possibly corresponds to TRBD1 (5 bases). This CDR3 region has 15 residues. The germline V gene has CDR1 SGHRS and CDR2 YFSETQ. Trimming took 2 bases from V and 4 from J, leaving 15 bases between them. CDR3 amino acids: CASSFGDWGTYGYTF. CDR3 sequence (DNA): TGCGCCAGCAGCTTCGGGGACTGGGGAACCTATGGCTACACCTTC. The full variable domain, rest sourced from reference TRBV5-1 and TRBJ1-2, is KAGVTQTPRYLIKTRGQQVTLSCSPISGHRSVSWYQQTPGQGLQFLFEYFSETQRNKGNFPGRFSGRQFSNSRSEMNVSTLELGDSALYLCASSFGDWGTYGYTFGSGTRLTVV.

This clonotype was found many times. The chain couples TRBV6-1 to TRBJ2-7; no reliable D call. V was shortened by 5 bases and J by 4 bases, with 18 bases between the two germline ends. This CDR3 spans 15 amino acids. Germline V gene data show CDR1 as MNHNS and CDR2 as SASEGT. The chain's CDR3 is CASSPETARLYEQYF. The DNA of the CDR3 is TGTGCCAGCAGTCCGGAGACCGCGAGGTTGTACGAGCAGTACTTC.

The chain uses TRBV28 and TRBJ2-7, with 13 bases lining up with TRBD2. In germline, CDR1 is MDHEN, CDR2 SYDVKM. This CDR3 is built from 15 residues. With V trimmed by 5 bases and J by 7 bases, 8 bases remained unmatched. CDR3 loop: CASSGPGLAGREQYF. In DNA, the CDR3 is TGTGCCAGCAGTGGTCCGGGACTAGCGGGGAGAGAGCAGTACTTC.